The T cell receptor beta chain described here comes from a study of regulatory T cells in long-lasting Graves disease. Arm-PCR of CDR3 regions with iRepertoire HTBI primers generated TCR beta libraries. MiXCR, applied by TCRdb to the multiplex PCR reads, yields one record per CDR3 protein. The sample lists 400,000 to 550,000 distinct CDR3 sequences; around 17% were seen once. CDR1 is MNHNS, CDR2 SASEGT, per germline. The CDR3 consists of 17 residues. V was clipped by 1 base and J by 4 bases, with 19 bases between them. This clonotype was observed many times. The time point denotes: newly diagnosed GD, antithyroid drugs for less than 3 months. The TCR library used RNA extracted from PBMCs. The same data also went into a second study, on T cells in Graves' hyperthyroidism and ophthalmopathy.

Sequencing used peripheral blood mononuclear cells (PBMCs), obtained at new diagnosis, from a patient treated with antithyroid drugs. This chain links TRBV6-1 with TRBJ1-1; a weak D match, TRBD1 (6 bases). The TCR sequence derives from a woman under 30 with Graves disease. The CDR3 nucleotides are TGTGCCAGCAGTGAAGGATTTCAATTCCAGGGGCGCACTGAAGCTTTCTTT. Encoded protein: CASSEGFQFQGRTEAFF.